This T cell receptor (beta chain) was identified during a study of cytomegalovirus exposure and HLA in healthy donors. Whole-study findings and limits: The authors reported that TCR beta sequences could predict HLA-A and HLA-B alleles. These predictions were accurate for most subjects in the first cohort.

13 Jbeta primers and 60 Vbeta primers were used for the PCR. Here immunoSEQ multiplex PCR was the method, and the copy in TCRdb shows in-frame clones only, minus some. The sample lists 120,000 or so clones, around 85% occurring once. Turning to this clone: The target antigen is unknown.

CDR3 length equals 14 residues. CDR1 is MNHNS and CDR2 is SASEGT in the germline V gene. V lost 7 bases to trimming and J lost 6 bases, with 16 bases between them. The rearrangement links TRBV6-1 to TRBJ1-5; D is undetermined. The TCR originated in a man in his forties or fifties in good health and CMV-seronegative. The sequencing sample was made of PBMCs. This CDR3 reads CASKEGTGAQPQHF. The CDR3 bases are TGTGCCAGCAAGGAGGGCACTGGTGCTCAGCCCCAGCATTTT.